These 14 T cell receptor beta chains share one sample of origin, sequenced in a study of radiotherapy plus CTLA-4 blockade in lung cancer. The assay was immunoSEQ multiplex PCR, and TCRdb's table has in-frame clones only and misses some. Among 100,000 or so clones listed, approximately 78% were seen once. The sequenced sample was peripheral blood, obtained from a patient treated with radiotherapy plus ipilimumab. Receptor source: a human donor with non-small cell lung cancer that progressed on radiotherapy plus ipilimumab.

A single count supports this clone. The chain recombines TRBV30 with TRBJ2-5, with D possibly matching TRBD1 (5 bases). V was pared by 3 bases and J by 5 bases, with 19 bases between. Germline V gene data show CDR1 as GTSNPN and CDR2 as SVGIG (reference sequence). The CDR3 is made up of 15 amino acids. The CDR3 sequence: CAWSPIGAGWETQYF. DNA of the CDR3: TGTGCCTGGAGCCCCATAGGGGCAGGGTGGGAGACCCAGTACTTC.

The chain is built from TRBV29-1 and TRBJ1-5; 7 bases are a match to TRBD1. The CDR3 is made up of 14 amino acids. Germline lookup yields CDR1 SQVTM and CDR2 ANQGSEA. J lost 6 bases, V lost 4 bases, and 9 bases had no gene match. The DNA for the CDR3 is TGCAGCGTTGGCGAGGGGGCGCAGGGTCAGCCCCAGCATTTT. This translates into CSVGEGAQGQPQHF.

The rearrangement uses TRBV6-6 and TRBJ1-1, with unresolved D. V was trimmed by 6 bases and J by 0 bases, leaving 14 bases between them. The CDR3 extends over 15 amino acids. Looked up from germline, CDR1 is MNHNY and CDR2 is SVGAGI (reference sequence). The CDR3 sequence: CASSPQQIMNTEAFF. CDR3 DNA: TGTGCCAGCAGCCCCCAACAGATAATGAACACTGAAGCTTTCTTT.

The rearrangement uses TRBV27 and TRBJ2-7; maybe TRBD2 (6 bases). CDR1 is MNHEY, CDR2 SMNVEV, per germline (reference sequence). The CDR3 runs to 13 residues. The V and J ends lost 6 bases and 2 bases respectively, with 11 bases between them. The CDR3 reads CASRGGDAYEQYV. CDR3 coding DNA: TGTGCCAGCAGAGGAGGGGACGCCTACGAGCAGTACGTC.

The chain employs TRBV2 and TRBJ2-7; TRBD2 matches 8 bases. Trimming cost V 10 bases and J 6 bases; bases outside gene matches: 11. The germline V gene has CDR1 SNHLY and CDR2 FYNNEI. The length of the CDR3 is 13 residues. The CDR3 DNA sequence: TGTGCCACCGGCGGGGGGAAAAGGGTCGAGCAGTACGTC. Its translation is CATGGGKRVEQYV.

V is TRBV29-1 and J is TRBJ2-7; TRBD2 aligns across 7 bases. Trimming at V came to 3 bases and at J to 4 bases, leaving 0 bases not matched to a gene. The V gene's germline CDR1 is SQVTM and CDR2 ANQGSEA. CDR3 length: 11 residues. The CDR3 here is CSVEGGYEQYF. The CDR3 nucleotides are TGCAGCGTTGAGGGGGGGTACGAGCAGTACTTC.

The chain couples TRBV28 to TRBJ1-3; the D gene is possibly TRBD1 (5 bases). The germline V gene has CDR1 MDHEN and CDR2 SYDVKM. V lost 3 bases and J 4 bases, leaving 13 bases between the germline ends. CDR3 length: 15 residues. CDR3 coding DNA: TGTGCCAGCAGTTTCAGCAGGGTACCCGGAAACACCATATATTTT. Protein sequence: CASSFSRVPGNTIYF.

The CDR3 here is CASSQGDSYEQYV. The CDR3 DNA is TGTGCCAGCAGTCAAGGGGACAGCTACGAGCAGTACGTC. The chain employs TRBV28 and TRBJ2-7; 7 nucleotides agree with TRBD1. Germline V gene lookup returns CDR1 MDHEN and CDR2 SYDVKM. J was trimmed by 3 bases and V by 5 bases; bases with no gene match: 4. This CDR3 has 13 amino acids.

This clone was observed at least ten times. This chain joins TRBV7-3 and TRBJ2-7, with 10 bases matching TRBD2. The CDR3 totals 16 residues. Germline V lookup: CDR1 SGHTA, CDR2 FQGTGA. J was trimmed by 0 bases and V by 4 bases; bases with no gene match: 6. CDR3 in amino acids: CASSCKREGSSYEQYV. DNA for the CDR3: TGTGCCAGCAGCTGTAAGCGGGAGGGCAGCTCCTACGAGCAGTACGTC.

J is TRBJ2-2 and V is TRBV9; no definite D call. The CDR3 has 12 residues. Germline V gene sequence: CDR1 SGDLS, CDR2 YYNGEE. Deletions cut 1 base from V and 4 bases from J, with 2 bases between. DNA of the CDR3: TGTGCCAGCAGCGTAAGCACCGGGGAGCTGTTTTTT. It codes for CASSVSTGELFF.

This clone was detected once. The V gene is TRBV7-2, the J gene TRBJ2-3, with 15 bases that match TRBD2. CDR3 size: 17 residues. Germline values: CDR1 SGHTA, CDR2 FQGNSA. The ends lost 0 bases at V and 5 bases at J; junction bases unmatched: 3. Written as DNA, the CDR3 is TGTGCCAGCAGCTTAGCGGGGGGACTAGCGGGAGGAGATACGCAGTATTTT. Its protein is CASSLAGGLAGGDTQYF.

A few counts support this clone. The V and J genes are TRBV19 and TRBJ1-3, with D tentatively TRBD1 (6 bases). CDR1 is LNHDA, CDR2 SQIVND, per germline (reference sequence). V lost 4 bases and J lost 1, with 8 bases in between. CDR3 length: 14 amino acids. CDR3 DNA sequence: TGTGCCAGTAGTAGAGGGACATCTGGAAACACCATATATTTT. Translated: CASSRGTSGNTIYF.

V usage is TRBV7-3 and J usage is TRBJ2-5, with unresolved D. Trimming cost V 0 bases and J 10 bases, with 0 bases left between them. CDR1 and CDR2 (germline): SGHTA, FQGTGA. This CDR3 is 9 amino acids long. The CDR3 coding sequence is TGTGCCAGCAGCTTAACCCAGTACTTC. It specifies CASSLTQYF.

This rearrangement joins TRBV19 to TRBJ1-5; the D is unclear. Per germline, CDR1 LNHDA and CDR2 SQIVND (reference sequence). The CDR3 spans 12 residues. With 9 bases removed from V and 7 bases from J, the gap between germline ends came to 13 bases. The chain's CDR3 is CASRSTAQPQHF. In nucleotides, the CDR3 is TGTGCCAGCCGGAGTACGGCCCAGCCCCAGCATTTT.